The 19 T cell receptor beta chains presented below share a single source sample, sequenced in a study of CD8+CD57+ T cells in acquired aplastic anemia (dated by TCRdb to the late 2010s). Expansion of CD8+CD57+ cells had been shown by flow cytometry in the patients chosen for sequencing. The sample was run on an Illumina HiSeq 2000. TCR beta VDJ combination and CDR3 sequence profiling used genomic DNA as the template. TCRdb trimmed public reads at Q25 via fastp, called clones via MiXCR and kept in-frame beta chains. For every CDR3 protein sequence, its rows merge into one entry that carries the most common genes and DNA. Within this sample are approximately 470,000 distinct CDR3 sequences, with about a third of them counted one time only. The top ten hold 0.75% to 0.95% of the sample. Source material: sorted CD4+, CD8+, or CD8+CD57+ T cells (not recorded which) from PBMCs. These receptors all come from a human donor with aplastic anemia.

This clonotype was seen at least ten times. This rearrangement joins TRBV19 to TRBJ1-4; D is unclear. Between the trimmed V and J ends, which lost 8 bases and 12 bases, there was a span of 16 bases. Germline V gene data show CDR1 as LNHDA and CDR2 as SQIVND (reference sequence). The length of the CDR3 is 12 residues. CDR3: CASSRTDTELFF. The CDR3 region has the DNA TGTGCCAGTTCAAGGACCGACACGGAACTGTTTTTT.

The V call is TRBV6-1, the J call TRBJ1-1; D is unresolved. This CDR3 spans 14 amino acids. V was clipped by 7 bases and J by 0 bases, with 12 bases between them. The germline gives CDR1 MNHNS, CDR2 SASEGT. CDR3 sequence: CASTVEGLNTEAFF. The DNA of the CDR3 is TGTGCCAGCACCGTGGAGGGTCTGAACACTGAAGCTTTCTTT.

Many counts were recorded for this clonotype. The J gene is TRBJ1-2, the V gene TRBV2; possible D gene TRBD1, 5 bases. Germline assignment: CDR1 SNHLY and CDR2 FYNNEI. The V gene lost 5 bases and the J gene lost 8 bases, with 12 bases spanning the gap. The CDR3 consists of 12 residues. The CDR3: CASSSREGGYTF. CDR3 nucleotides: TGTGCCAGCAGTTCCAGGGAGGGCGGCTACACCTTC.

The chain uses TRBV29-1 and TRBJ1-3; D remains ambiguous. Deletions cut 1 base from V and 7 bases from J, with 8 bases between. Germline lookup yields CDR1 SQVTM and CDR2 ANQGSEA. The CDR3 covers 12 residues. CDR3 nucleotide sequence: TGCAGCGTTGAAGTGGCGAGGAACACCATATATTTT. Its translation: CSVEVARNTIYF. Variable domain in full (rest from reference TRBV29-1 and TRBJ1-3): SAVISQKPSRDICQRGTSLTIQCQVDSQVTMMFWYRQQPGQSLTLIATANQGSEATYESGFVIDKFPISRPNLTFSTLTVSNMSPEDSSIYLCSVEVARNTIYFGEGSWLTVV.

Ten or more counts support this clonotype. The rearrangement links TRBV9 to TRBJ1-2, with TRBD1 matching 7 bases. Germline values: CDR1 SGDLS, CDR2 YYNGEE. Trimming removed 7 bases from V and 3 bases from J; junction bases left unmatched: 3. CDR3 length: 12 residues. CDR3 in amino acids: CASGGGDYGYTF. CDR3 bases: TGTGCCAGCGGAGGGGGCGACTATGGCTACACCTTC.

This clonotype was recorded a few times. The chain couples TRBV29-1 to TRBJ1-2; no clear D. Germline values: CDR1 SQVTM, CDR2 ANQGSEA. The CDR3 sequence is 12 residues long. The V end lost 5 bases, the J end lost 1 base, and 8 bases lay between the germline ends. Here the CDR3 DNA reads TGCAGCGTTCAGCCTAGTAACTATGGCTACACCTTC. Translation gives CSVQPSNYGYTF.

This clonotype was observed many times. This chain links TRBV20-1 with TRBJ2-7; D is uncertain. Germline CDR1 is DFQATT and CDR2 is SNEGSKA (reference sequence). The length of the CDR3 is 11 residues. V was shortened by 7 bases and J by 3 bases, with 10 bases between the two germline ends. The CDR3 sequence is CSGTLDYEQYF. In nucleotides, the CDR3 is TGCAGTGGCACCTTGGACTACGAGCAGTACTTC.

The rearrangement uses TRBV27 and TRBJ2-5; D not certain. Germline V gene lookup returns CDR1 MNHEY and CDR2 SMNVEV (reference sequence). This CDR3 has 13 residues. V was cut by 2 bases and J by 5 bases, with 9 bases left in between. DNA of the CDR3: TGTGCCAGCAGTTTAGAATCGAGCGAGACCCAGTACTTC. As protein: CASSLESSETQYF.

Here the CDR3 reads CASSLAVRGQGHGGAEAFF. CDR3 in DNA: TGCGCCAGCAGCTTGGCAGTTCGGGGACAGGGGCACGGAGGCGCTGAAGCTTTCTTT. V gene TRBV5-1 combines with J gene TRBJ1-1; TRBD1 matches 10 bases. This CDR3 contains 19 residues. Germline-derived CDR1 and CDR2 are SGHRS and YFSETQ. With V trimmed by 0 bases and J by 6 bases, 17 bases remained unmatched.

The DNA for the CDR3 is TGTGCTAGTGGTTACCAGGATCTGTATGGCTACACCTTC. Protein product: CASGYQDLYGYTF. This sequence joins TRBV12-5 and TRBJ1-2; D unresolved. V gave up 4 bases and J gave up 5 bases, with 11 bases separating them. CDR1 and CDR2 from the germline V gene are LGHNT and FRNRAP. This CDR3 spans 13 amino acids.

This clonotype showed up just a few times. The rearrangement joins TRBV4-2 to TRBJ1-4; possible D gene TRBD1, 5 bases. V shed 1 base and J shed 7 bases, with 13 bases lying between them. Germline assignment: CDR1 LGHNA and CDR2 YNFKEQ. The CDR3 totals 15 residues. CDR3 sequence reads: CASSQVGGAGEKLFF. The CDR3 nucleotides are TGTGCCAGCAGCCAAGTGGGTGGGGCGGGTGAAAAACTGTTTTTT.

This clonotype was observed a few times. The chain's CDR3 is CASRYRDSPLHF. In DNA, the CDR3 is TGTGCCAGCAGATACAGGGATTCACCCCTCCACTTT. The rearrangement uses TRBV6-5 and TRBJ1-6; a possible D gene is TRBD1 (6 bases). There are 12 residues in the CDR3. Germline-derived CDR1 and CDR2 are MNHEY and SVGAGI. V was pared by 6 bases and J by 8 bases, with 8 bases between.

V usage is TRBV20-1 and J usage is TRBJ2-3; D is unresolved. V shed 5 bases and J shed 1 base, with 10 bases lying between them. There are 13 residues in the CDR3. From germline, CDR1 is DFQATT and CDR2 SNEGSKA (reference sequence). The CDR3 DNA reads TGCAGTGCTTTTTTAGAGGGCACAGATACGCAGTATTTT. The encoded protein is CSAFLEGTDTQYF.

This clonotype was recorded a few times. This chain links TRBV24-1 with TRBJ1-2; D possibly corresponds to TRBD1 (6 bases). Germline loops: CDR1 KGHDR, CDR2 SFDVKD. There are 13 residues in the CDR3. V was pared by 5 bases and J by 7 bases, with 13 bases between. CDR3 DNA sequence: TGTGCCACCAGTGTACAGGGAAGCTCTGGCTACACCTTC. It yields the protein CATSVQGSSGYTF.

This chain joins TRBV7-6 and TRBJ1-6; D call uncertain. Between the trimmed V and J ends, which lost 5 bases and 8 bases, there was a span of 10 bases. From germline, CDR1 is SGHVS and CDR2 FNYEAQ. The CDR3 extends over 13 amino acids. Here the CDR3 reads CASSPGFDSPLHF. The CDR3 nucleotides are TGTGCCAGCAGCCCCGGGTTTGATTCACCCCTCCACTTT.

This clonotype was observed many times. V is TRBV11-2 and J is TRBJ1-3, with 9 bases identical to TRBD1. Trimming took 6 bases from V and 2 from J; bases not matched to a gene: 11. Germline V gene sequence: CDR1 SGHAT, CDR2 FQNNGV. CDR3 length equals 17 residues. This CDR3 is CASRRDPGQGAGNTIYF. Written as DNA, the CDR3 is TGTGCCAGCAGACGCGATCCGGGACAGGGAGCTGGAAACACCATATATTTT.

This clonotype has more than one count but fewer than ten. This chain joins TRBV20-1 and TRBJ1-3; TRBD1 might be the D (6 bases). Germline loops: CDR1 DFQATT, CDR2 SNEGSKA (reference sequence). Trimming took off 0 bases at V and 0 bases at J, with 15 bases between the two ends. This CDR3 is 17 amino acids long. The CDR3 spells CSARDRADSFSGNTIYF. CDR3 DNA: TGCAGTGCTAGAGATCGCGCGGACAGTTTCTCTGGAAACACCATATATTTT.

This clonotype came up many times. This chain connects TRBV9 to TRBJ1-6, with TRBD1 identical over 9 bases. V was pared by 3 bases and J by 9 bases, with 4 bases of the junction left unmatched. The CDR3 contains 14 residues. Germline V gives CDR1 SGDLS, CDR2 YYNGEE. CDR3 DNA: TGTGCCAGCAGCGCTGGGACAGGGTTTTCACCCCTCCACTTT. The encoded protein is CASSAGTGFSPLHF.

This clonotype has just a few counts. This chain connects TRBV7-2 to TRBJ2-5; no reliable D call. V lost 2 bases and J lost 5, with 15 bases in between. The CDR3 runs 15 residues. CDR1 SGHTA and CDR2 FQGNSA come from the germline V gene. This CDR3 is CASSLSERRTETQYF. DNA of the CDR3: TGTGCCAGCAGCTTATCTGAACGACGAACGGAGACCCAGTACTTC.